This entry lists 30 T cell receptor beta chains sequenced from one sample in a study of cytomegalovirus exposure and HLA in healthy donors. Primers included in the PCR were 60 Vbeta and 13 Jbeta primers. Some clones are missing from TCRdb's copy, which holds only in-frame ones; the method was immunoSEQ multiplex PCR. The sample yields around 80,000 clones, 65% to 75% seen once. What was sequenced was PBMCs. The receptors originated from a man aged 35 to 55 in good health and CMV-seropositive.

The sample holds one count of this clone. The rearrangement links TRBV11-3 to TRBJ2-7, with 7 bases matching TRBD1. The CDR3 loop spans 13 amino acids. Trimming removed 4 bases from V and 5 bases from J; junction bases left unmatched: 5. CDR1 and CDR2 from the germline V gene are SGHNT and YENEEA. The CDR3 spells CASSSDTGDEQYF. DNA for the CDR3: TGTGCCAGCAGCTCGGACACAGGGGACGAGCAGTACTTC.

Turning to this clone: This sample also contains other DNA sequences that code for the same CDR3. The chain links TRBV18 to TRBJ1-1; 8 bases agree with TRBD1. This CDR3 has 14 residues. Germline CDR1 KGHSH, CDR2 LQKENI. V lost 3 bases and J lost 2; bases outside the gene matches: 2. CDR3 in amino acids: CASSPGQVNTEAFF. The CDR3 region has the DNA TGTGCCAGCTCACCGGGACAGGTTAACACTGAAGCTTTCTTT. The whole variable domain, remainder taken from reference TRBV18 and TRBJ1-1, is NAGVMQNPRHLVRRRGQEARLRCSPMKGHSHVYWYRQLPEEGLKFMVYLQKENIIDESGMPKERFSAEFPKEGPSILRIQQVVRGDSAAYFCASSPGQVNTEAFFGQGTRLTVV.

This chain joins TRBV10-3 and TRBJ2-1; 7 nucleotides align to TRBD2. The CDR3 consists of 15 residues. Per the germline V gene, CDR1 is ENHRY and CDR2 is SYGVKD. J gave up 5 bases and V 6 bases, and 10 bases lay outside the gene matches. CDR3 in DNA: TGTGCCATCAGGATGATTAGCGGACTAGACAATGAGCAGTTCTTC. This gives the protein CAIRMISGLDNEQFF.

The rearrangement links TRBV9 to TRBJ2-7; 7 bases map to TRBD1. CDR1 and CDR2 (germline): SGDLS, YYNGEE. V shed 4 bases and J 0 bases; nucleotides not matched to a gene: 4. The CDR3 has 14 amino acids. The CDR3 protein is CASSPRGSSYEQYF. The CDR3 nucleotides read TGTGCCAGCAGCCCCAGGGGGAGCTCCTACGAGCAGTACTTC.

The J gene is TRBJ1-1, the V gene TRBV6-6; the D gene is possibly TRBD1 (6 bases). Germline CDR1 is MNHNY and CDR2 is SVGAGI (reference sequence). Trimming removed 5 bases from V and 7 bases from J, with 11 bases in between. The CDR3 extends over 12 amino acids. CDR3 nucleotide sequence: TGTGCCAGCAGTCTGACAGGAGATGAAGCTTTCTTT. This gives the protein CASSLTGDEAFF.

This clone was observed a handful of times. The chain combines TRBV14 with TRBJ2-1, with 8 nucleotides matching TRBD2. Germline V gene sequence: CDR1 SGHDN, CDR2 FVKESK. The CDR3 length is 13 residues. With 4 bases clipped from V and 6 bases from J, the junction kept 2 bases outside the gene matches. CDR3 in amino acids: CASSRGLANEQFF. The DNA for the CDR3 is TGTGCCAGCAGCCGTGGACTAGCCAATGAGCAGTTCTTC. Full variable domain (rest looked up from reference TRBV14 and TRBJ2-1): EAGVTQFPSHSVIEKGQTVTLRCDPISGHDNLYWYRRVMGKEIKFLLHFVKESKQDESGMPNNRFLAERTGGTYSTLKVQPAELEDSGVYFCASSRGLANEQFFGPGTRLTVL.

The sample holds a few counts of this clone. The genes are TRBV2 and TRBJ2-1, with 13 nucleotides matching TRBD2. The CDR3 totals 16 residues. CDR1 is SNHLY, CDR2 FYNNEI, per germline. The V segment lost 6 bases and the J segment 9 bases; nucleotides outside the gene matches: 11. The CDR3 loop reads CASSARTSGSWGEQFF. Here the CDR3 DNA reads TGTGCCAGCAGCGCCCGGACTAGCGGGAGTTGGGGTGAGCAGTTCTTC.

This rearrangement joins TRBV9 to TRBJ2-1; D is uncertain. Trimming shortened V by 1 base and J by 2 bases, and 10 bases separated the two germline ends. The germline V gene has CDR1 SGDLS and CDR2 YYNGEE. The CDR3 runs to 15 residues. CDR3 coding DNA: TGTGCCAGCAGCGTAATTCAGTGCACCTACAATGAGCAGTTCTTC. Translating gives CASSVIQCTYNEQFF.

Only one count was recorded for this clone. The chain is built from TRBV23-1 and TRBJ1-5; TRBD1 aligns across 8 bases. TRBV23-1 is sorted into the ORF group, with uncertain function. The CDR3 length is 14 residues. V was pared by 6 bases and J by 7 bases, with 8 bases of the junction left unmatched. The CDR3 DNA is TGCGCCAGCAGACCCCAGGGGGCTTGCCAGCCCCAGCATTTT. This translates into CASRPQGACQPQHF.

In its sample, this clone was seen a few times. The chain carries TRBV29-1 and TRBJ2-1; 9 bases match TRBD1. Germline CDR1 reads SQVTM; CDR2 reads ANQGSEA. Trimming removed 7 bases from V and 9 bases from J; junction bases left unmatched: 31. This CDR3 contains 20 residues. Written as DNA, the CDR3 is TGCAGCGCCAATAAGATGGGATTACCGGGACAGGGTAACTCCTGGGGTGAGCAGTTCTTC. The encoded protein is CSANKMGLPGQGNSWGEQFF.

This clone turned up a few times. The chain links TRBV27 to TRBJ2-2; weak D call: TRBD1 (5 bases). Germline CDR1 is MNHEY and CDR2 is SMNVEV (reference sequence). Trimming left V 2 bases short and J 5 bases short, with 9 bases between. The length of the CDR3 is 14 residues. The CDR3: CASSLDSPTGELFF. DNA of the CDR3: TGTGCCAGCAGTTTAGACAGTCCGACCGGGGAGCTGTTTTTT.

The gene calls are TRBV19 and TRBJ1-5; 7 bases map to TRBD1. V was pared by 9 bases and J by 3 bases, with 11 bases of the junction left unmatched. Looked up from germline, CDR1 is LNHDA and CDR2 is SQIVND (reference sequence). CDR3 length equals 15 residues. CDR3 nucleotide sequence: TGTGCCAGCCGCGTCCGGGACAGTAACAATCAGCCCCAGCATTTT. Translated, it gives CASRVRDSNNQPQHF.

The chain links TRBV5-1 to TRBJ1-4, with a tentative D call TRBD1 (6 bases). The CDR3 is 15 amino acids. The germline V gene has CDR1 SGHRS and CDR2 YFSETQ. V gave up 0 bases and J gave up 7 bases, with 13 bases separating them. The DNA for the CDR3 is TGCGCCAGCAGCTTGGGGCATAGGGGGACTGAAAAACTGTTTTTT. Amino acid sequence: CASSLGHRGTEKLFF.

The V gene is TRBV5-1, the J gene TRBJ2-3; TRBD1 might be the D (5 bases). The germline V gene encodes CDR1 SGHRS and CDR2 YFSETQ. The CDR3 has 15 amino acids. The germline V and J ends were trimmed by 4 bases and 0 bases, with 12 bases remaining between them. The CDR3 DNA follows: TGCGCCAGCAGCAGCTCAGGGTCTAGCACAGATACGCAGTATTTT. It codes for CASSSSGSSTDTQYF. Filled out from reference TRBV5-1 and TRBJ2-3, the complete variable domain reads KAGVTQTPRYLIKTRGQQVTLSCSPISGHRSVSWYQQTPGQGLQFLFEYFSETQRNKGNFPGRFSGRQFSNSRSEMNVSTLELGDSALYLCASSSSGSSTDTQYFGPGTRLTVL.

A few counts support this clone. The chain employs TRBV4-1 and TRBJ2-5, with 12 bases matching TRBD2. CDR3 length: 16 residues. The J segment lost 4 bases and the V segment lost 3 bases, leaving 6 bases of the junction unmatched. Germline V lookup: CDR1 MGHRA, CDR2 YSYEKL. The CDR3 spells CASSHPLAGGLETQYF. The CDR3 coding sequence is TGCGCCAGCAGCCACCCCCTAGCGGGAGGGTTAGAGACCCAGTACTTC.

The chain combines TRBV7-2 with TRBJ2-3; no firm D call. The CDR3 consists of 16 residues. Germline-derived CDR1 and CDR2 are SGHTA and FQGNSA. V lost 0 bases and J 6 bases, leaving 16 bases between the germline ends. The CDR3 loop reads CASSLASLGHADTQYF. The CDR3 nucleotides are TGTGCCAGCAGCTTAGCCAGTTTGGGCCACGCCGATACGCAGTATTTT.

The rearrangement links TRBV9 to TRBJ2-7; D possibly corresponds to TRBD1 (5 bases). The germline V gene has CDR1 SGDLS and CDR2 YYNGEE. CDR3 length: 15 amino acids. V was shortened by 3 bases and J by 1 base, with 14 bases between the two germline ends. CDR3 loop: CASSAQGTGSYEQYF. The CDR3, as DNA: TGTGCCAGCAGCGCGCAGGGTACTGGTTCCTACGAGCAGTACTTC.

The J gene is TRBJ2-2, the V gene TRBV4-1, with TRBD2 matching 7 bases. V lost 4 bases to trimming and J lost 7 bases; unmatched junction nucleotides: 18. The CDR3 extends over 18 amino acids. Germline loops: CDR1 MGHRA, CDR2 YSYEKL. The CDR3 loop reads CASSLTGGDPKNGGELFF. The CDR3 DNA follows: TGCGCCAGCAGCCTCACGGGGGGAGACCCAAAAAACGGCGGGGAGCTGTTTTTT.

The J gene is TRBJ1-4, the V gene TRBV27; 8 bases map to TRBD1. This CDR3 comprises 16 residues. After removal of 5 bases from V and 2 bases from J, the junction contained 7 bases not matched to a gene. CDR1 and CDR2 (germline): MNHEY, SMNVEV (reference sequence). Here the CDR3 DNA reads TGTGCCAGCAGTCCCCTCCGGACAGGGACTAATGAAAAACTGTTTTTT. Translated: CASSPLRTGTNEKLFF.

The gene calls are TRBV15 and TRBJ2-2, with D unclear. Germline V gene data show CDR1 as LNHNV and CDR2 as YYDKDF (reference sequence). The CDR3 contains 16 residues. V was trimmed by 1 base and J by 3 bases, leaving 12 bases between them. The CDR3 region has the DNA TGTGCCACCAGCAGAGTCCGACATCCCCACACCGGGGAGCTGTTTTTT. Amino acids: CATSRVRHPHTGELFF.

The CDR3 sequence: CASSLTGTVAYEQYF. The CDR3 DNA sequence: TGTGCCAGCAGCTTGACAGGGACCGTAGCCTACGAGCAGTACTTC. The chain joins TRBV5-6 to TRBJ2-7; perhaps TRBD1 as D (6 bases). The V gene's germline CDR1 is SGHDT and CDR2 YYEEEE. The ends were cut back, 1 base at V and 2 bases at J, with 13 bases in the middle. The CDR3 has 15 residues.

The chain joins TRBV27 to TRBJ2-7; D is ambiguous. The CDR3 covers 15 residues. Germline loops: CDR1 MNHEY, CDR2 SMNVEV (reference sequence). V dropped 2 bases and J dropped 0 bases, with 11 bases sitting between them. The CDR3 sequence is CASSLTGRSSYEQYF. Written as DNA, the CDR3 is TGTGCCAGCAGTTTAACCGGAAGGAGCTCCTACGAGCAGTACTTC.

V usage is TRBV7-9 and J usage is TRBJ2-5; 10 bases fit TRBD2. After removal of 2 bases from V and 5 bases from J, the junction contained 8 bases not matched to a gene. Germline assignment: CDR1 SEHNR and CDR2 FQNEAQ (reference sequence). The CDR3 covers 16 residues. CDR3 in DNA: TGTGCCAGCAGCTTAAGTCTAGCGGGAGTTCTCGAGACCCAGTACTTC. This translates into CASSLSLAGVLETQYF.

This chain joins TRBV9 and TRBJ1-4; tentative D call: TRBD1 (5 bases). The germline V and J ends were trimmed by 4 bases and 0 bases, with 19 bases remaining between them. Per the germline V gene, CDR1 is SGDLS and CDR2 is YYNGEE. The CDR3 totals 18 residues. CDR3 region: CASSPPVGRGATNEKLFF. CDR3 DNA sequence: TGTGCCAGCAGCCCCCCCGTGGGGCGGGGAGCAACTAATGAAAAACTGTTTTTT.

The chain employs TRBV10-3 and TRBJ1-2; 8 bases line up with TRBD1. The CDR3 has 15 residues. J lost 8 bases, V lost 10 bases, and 18 bases had no gene match. Per germline, CDR1 ENHRY and CDR2 SYGVKD. This CDR3 is CATLGGGRGLKGYTF. In DNA form, the CDR3 reads TGTGCCACCCTAGGGGGCGGCAGGGGGCTCAAAGGCTACACCTTC.

This chain links TRBV7-6 with TRBJ1-4, with D perhaps TRBD1 (5 bases). Germline V lookup: CDR1 SGHVS, CDR2 FNYEAQ. The CDR3 extends over 15 amino acids. V was shortened by 0 bases and J by 7 bases, with 12 bases between the two germline ends. CDR3 nucleotides: TGTGCCAGCAGCTTAGCGCGGGGTGGGGGTGAAAAACTGTTTTTT. This gives the protein CASSLARGGGEKLFF. The full variable domain, in which reference TRBV7-6 and TRBJ1-4 provide the parts outside the CDR3, is GAGVSQSPRYKVTKRGQDVALRCDPISGHVSLYWYRQALGQGPEFLTYFNYEAQQDKSGLPNDRFSAERPEGSISTLTIQRTEQRDSAMYRCASSLARGGGEKLFFGSGTQLSVL.

The chain joins TRBV28 to TRBJ1-1; a weak D match, TRBD1 (5 bases). Germline V gene lookup returns CDR1 MDHEN and CDR2 SYDVKM. There are 13 residues in the CDR3. V lost 7 bases and J 1 base, leaving 10 bases between the germline ends. The CDR3 here is CASKGLSNTEAFF. CDR3 nucleotide sequence: TGTGCCAGCAAGGGACTTTCGAACACTGAAGCTTTCTTT.

This clone was detected a few times. This chain connects TRBV7-9 to TRBJ2-1; the match to TRBD2 covers 8 bases. The germline CDR1 and CDR2 sequences are SEHNR and FQNEAQ (reference sequence). V shed 4 bases and J 5 bases; nucleotides not matched to a gene: 16. The CDR3 is 18 amino acids. CDR3 protein: CASSSRGGGLGIHNEQFF. CDR3 bases: TGTGCCAGCAGCTCCCGAGGGGGGGGACTAGGCATCCACAATGAGCAGTTCTTC.

This rearrangement joins TRBV18 to TRBJ1-1, with 9 bases fitting TRBD1. The CDR3 runs to 13 residues. The germline V gene has CDR1 KGHSH and CDR2 LQKENI. Losses at the gene ends were 5 bases for V and 4 bases for J; bases not matched to a gene: 2. The chain's CDR3 is CASSATGGTEAFF. CDR3 bases: TGTGCCAGCTCAGCGACAGGGGGCACTGAAGCTTTCTTT.

On this clone: One end of the junction fails to match germline, which may point to a read error. The rearrangement links TRBV7-9 to TRBJ1-1, with TRBD1 as a possible D gene (5 bases). The germline gives CDR1 SEHNR, CDR2 FQNEAQ (reference sequence). There are 14 residues in the CDR3. In nucleotides, the CDR3 is TGTTCCAGCAGCTTAGGTCGAGGAGGGGATGAAGCTTTCTTT. It translates to CSSSLGRGGDEAFF.